Following are 9 T cell receptor beta chains from one sample sequenced in a study of T cell repertoires in cytomegalovirus infection (dated by TCRdb to between 2019 and 2020). Sequencing used an Illumina HiSeq 1500. Starting from the raw public reads, TCRdb applied fastp trimming at Q25, assembled clones with MiXCR and retained in-frame beta chains. Each CDR3 protein gets just one entry, which takes the most common genes and DNA from the rows behind it. The sample profile shows approximately 400,000 distinct CDR3 sequences; 31% of them were found once. The ten largest clones represent roughly 15% of the sample. Source material: PBMCs. Every receptor here comes from a human donor in good health (CMV status not recorded). Some clones in this sample may be carry-over from other donors' samples.

The table lists this clonotype with many counts. The chain uses TRBV6-1 and TRBJ2-2; TRBD1 matches 9 bases. The CDR3 consists of 15 residues. Germline CDR1 reads MNHNS; CDR2 reads SASEGT. V gave up 4 bases and J gave up 9 bases; unmatched junction bases: 9. The CDR3 DNA reads as TGTGCCAGCAGTGCGGGACAGGGTAACTTTCGGGAGCTGTTTTTT. Its translation is CASSAGQGNFRELFF.

This clonotype was detected ten times or more. This chain joins TRBV6-5 and TRBJ2-1, with D perhaps matching TRBD2 (6 bases). Trimming took 3 bases from V and 6 from J, leaving 15 bases between them. CDR1 is MNHEY and CDR2 is SVGAGI in the germline V gene. The CDR3 is made up of 15 amino acids. This CDR3 is CASSYTPTSFNEQFF. The CDR3 DNA sequence: TGTGCCAGCAGTTATACCCCGACTAGTTTCAATGAGCAGTTCTTC.

To note about this clonotype: A read error may explain this, as a much larger clone is one base away. The CDR3 reads CATSHNVNGLYEQYF. The CDR3, as DNA: TGTGCCACCAGTCACAACGTCAACGGCCTCTACGAGCAGTACTTC. The chain is built from TRBV24-1 and TRBJ2-7; D is unresolved. Germline V gene lookup returns CDR1 KGHDR and CDR2 SFDVKD. The CDR3 is 15 amino acids. The V end was cut by 6 bases, the J end by 3 bases, with 17 bases between.

The table lists this clonotype with a count of one. The gene calls are TRBV25-1 and TRBJ1-2, with 10 bases lining up with TRBD1. The J segment lost 6 bases and the V segment lost 2 bases, leaving 6 bases of the junction unmatched. Looked up from germline, CDR1 is MGHDK and CDR2 is SYGVNS. The CDR3 has 15 amino acids. Here the CDR3 reads CASSEKGTGAHGYTF. The DNA of the CDR3 is TGTGCCAGCAGTGAAAAAGGGACAGGGGCCCATGGCTACACCTTC.

Of note for this clonotype: A much larger clone differs by one base, so this may be a read error. The V call is TRBV7-2, the J call TRBJ2-7; 7 nucleotides align to TRBD1. In germline, CDR1 is SGHTA, CDR2 FQGNSA. J was trimmed by 1 base and V by 5 bases; bases with no gene match: 8. CDR3 size: 15 residues. This chain's CDR3 is CASSHTGTASYEQYF. The CDR3 region has the DNA TGTGCCAGCAGCCACACCGGGACAGCGTCCTACGAGCAGTACTTC.

The chain is built from TRBV7-2 and TRBJ1-4, with D perhaps matching TRBD1 (5 bases). CDR3 length equals 19 residues. Trimming cost V 0 bases and J 2 bases, with 19 bases left between them. Germline CDR1 SGHTA, CDR2 FQGNSA. The CDR3 DNA reads TGTGCCAGCAGCTTAGCCCCCATCCCTTACAGGTGGACTAATGAAAAACTGTTTTTT. Its protein product is CASSLAPIPYRWTNEKLFF.

This rearrangement joins TRBV5-6 to TRBJ2-2, with 10 bases identical to TRBD1. J gave up 5 bases and V 4 bases, and 5 bases lay outside the gene matches. There are 15 residues in the CDR3. Germline V gives CDR1 SGHDT, CDR2 YYEEEE. In DNA, the CDR3 is TGTGCCAGCAGCCGACAGGGGGCTTGGACCGGGGAGCTGTTTTTT. The encoded protein is CASSRQGAWTGELFF.

The J gene is TRBJ2-2, the V gene TRBV6-2 or TRBV6-3, with 8 bases matching TRBD2. The trim removed 5 bases at V and 6 bases at J, leaving 5 bases unmatched. Germline V lookup: CDR1 MNHEY, CDR2 SVGEGT. The CDR3 is 14 residues long. CDR3 in DNA: TGTGCCAGCAGTCTGCGGGGGGATGCCGGGGAGCTGTTTTTT. As protein: CASSLRGDAGELFF.

There are many counts of this clonotype. This rearrangement joins TRBV2 to TRBJ2-5; 10 positions match TRBD1. Germline CDR1 and CDR2: SNHLY and FYNNEI. This CDR3 comprises 14 residues. J gave up 5 bases and V 3 bases, and 3 bases lay outside the gene matches. The CDR3 sequence is CASSEGTGVETQYF. In DNA, the CDR3 is TGTGCCAGCAGTGAGGGGACAGGGGTCGAGACCCAGTACTTC.